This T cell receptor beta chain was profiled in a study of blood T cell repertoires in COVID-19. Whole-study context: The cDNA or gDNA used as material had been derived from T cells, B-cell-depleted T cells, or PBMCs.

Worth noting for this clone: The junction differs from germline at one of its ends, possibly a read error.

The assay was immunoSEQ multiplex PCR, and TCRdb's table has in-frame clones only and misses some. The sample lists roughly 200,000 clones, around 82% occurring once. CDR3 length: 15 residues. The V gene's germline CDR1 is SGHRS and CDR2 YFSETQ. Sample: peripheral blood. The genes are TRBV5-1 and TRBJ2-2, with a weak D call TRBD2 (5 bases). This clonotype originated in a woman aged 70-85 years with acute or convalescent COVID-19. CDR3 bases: TGCGCCAGCAGCTTGGGACGGCTCCTACTCCGGGGAGCTGTTTTT. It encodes CASSLGRLLLRGAVF.